This T cell receptor (beta chain) was obtained from a study of T cell responses to AZD1222 COVID-19 vaccine. Comments on this clone: Its target is not known.

General study points: Females made up more of the donors, who were largely white British, and clonal diversity may have come out too low.

Here immunoSEQ multiplex PCR was the method, and the copy in TCRdb shows in-frame clones only, minus some. The table shows 80,000 to 100,000 clones, with 80% to 90% occurring only once. Germline loops: CDR1 MNHEY, CDR2 SVGAGI. The length of the CDR3 is 15 residues. V lost 3 bases to trimming and J lost 0 bases, with 9 bases between them. The V gene is TRBV6-5, the J gene TRBJ2-1, with unresolved D. The sequence derives from an adult who received the AZD1222 COVID-19 vaccine. The specimen comprised peripheral blood, sampled 28 days after the second AZD1222 dose. The CDR3, as DNA: TGTGCCAGCAGTTATGTGGAAAGCTCCTACAATGAGCAGTTCTTC. Amino acid sequence: CASSYVESSYNEQFF.